This T cell receptor beta chain was retrieved from a study of shared clonotypes between healthy human individuals. Germline CDR1 and CDR2: SGHAT and FQNNGV. V was trimmed by 6 bases and J by 4 bases, leaving 19 bases between them. The CDR3 covers 17 residues. Using immunoSEQ multiplex PCR, the repertoire was profiled, and TCRdb retains in-frame clones only, with some absent. The repertoire includes some 2,500,000 clones, approximately 93% of them detected once, and 0.35% to 0.45% sits in the top ten. This chain links TRBV11-2 with TRBJ2-6, with D perhaps matching TRBD1 (6 bases). Source material: naive CD4+ T cells from PBMCs. Subset denoted: CD45RA+ positively selected. This receptor was obtained from a man younger than 30 in good health. Some clones in this sample may be carry-over from other donors' samples. CDR3 coding DNA: TGTGCCAGCAGACCTATCCGGACAGTCGGAGGGGCCAACGTCCTGACTTTC. This translates into CASRPIRTVGGANVLTF. Supplemented by reference TRBV11-2 and TRBJ2-6, the full variable domain reads EAGVAQSPRYKIIEKRQSVAFWCNPISGHATLYWYQQILGQGPKLLIQFQNNGVVDDSQLPKDRFSAERLKGVDSTLKIQPAKLEDSAVYLCASRPIRTVGGANVLTFGAGSRLTVL.